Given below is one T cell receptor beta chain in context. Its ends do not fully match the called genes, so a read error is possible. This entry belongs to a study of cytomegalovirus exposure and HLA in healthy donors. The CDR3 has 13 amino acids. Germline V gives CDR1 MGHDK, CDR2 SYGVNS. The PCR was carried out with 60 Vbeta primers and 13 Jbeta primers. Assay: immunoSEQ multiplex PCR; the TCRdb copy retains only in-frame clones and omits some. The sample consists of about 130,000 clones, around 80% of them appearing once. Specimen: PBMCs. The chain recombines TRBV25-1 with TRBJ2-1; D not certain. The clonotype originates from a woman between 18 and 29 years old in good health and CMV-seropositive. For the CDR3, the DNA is TGTGCCAGCGGTGAATGGTGGGCCGGTGAGCAGTTCTTC. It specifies CASGEWWAGEQFF.